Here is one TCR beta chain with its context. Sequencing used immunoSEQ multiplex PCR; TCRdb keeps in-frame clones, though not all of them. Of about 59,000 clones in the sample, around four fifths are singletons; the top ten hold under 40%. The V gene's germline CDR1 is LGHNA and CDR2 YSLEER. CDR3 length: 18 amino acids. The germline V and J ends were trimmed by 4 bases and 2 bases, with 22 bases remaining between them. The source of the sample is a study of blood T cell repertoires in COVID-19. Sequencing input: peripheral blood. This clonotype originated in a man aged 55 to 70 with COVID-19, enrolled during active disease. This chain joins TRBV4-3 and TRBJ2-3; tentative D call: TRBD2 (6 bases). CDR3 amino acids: CASSLNPGRGRTTDTQYF. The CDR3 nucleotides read TGCGCCAGCAGCCTCAACCCAGGCCGGGGGAGGACCACAGATACGCAGTATTTT.